This TCR beta chain was retrieved from a study of CD8+ T cells in alopecia areata. Across the whole study: Treated patients were given oral tofacitinib, which was dosed at 5 to 10 mg twice daily. Study-level points and caveats: Mice gave a clearer picture of TCR sharing than patients did, possibly for HLA-related reasons. Among the top 100, expanded CD8+ clones were significantly decreased by tofacitinib, as was scalp clonality.

It was cDNA, reverse transcribed from extracted RNA, that served as the sequencing template. This table comes from immunoSEQ multiplex PCR, and its TCRdb copy is limited to in-frame clones, with some not included. The sample records about 180,000 clones, 40% to 55% being singletons. The table lists this clone with a count of one. The antigen remains undetermined. Treatment here: oral pan-JAK inhibitor, 5-10 mg twice daily. Germline V gene data show CDR1 as MGHDK and CDR2 as SYGVNS. V gave up 11 bases and J gave up 4 bases, with 12 bases separating them. This CDR3 region has 11 residues. The specimen was CD8+ T cells sorted from blood, collected around week 53, from a patient treated with tofacitinib. This sequence was found in a human donor with alopecia areata. The chain is built from TRBV25-1 and TRBJ2-7, with D possibly TRBD1 on 6 matching bases. The CDR3 DNA is TGTGCCTCACGGCAGGGGTACGAGCAGTACTTC. Encoded protein: CASRQGYEQYF.